The clone carrying this T cell receptor (beta chain) was recorded many times. The data were taken from a study of prognosis after radiotherapy for stage I lung cancer. V was shortened by 7 bases and J by 6 bases, with 13 bases between the two germline ends. Germline CDR1 reads MNHNS; CDR2 reads SASEGT. The CDR3 runs 12 residues. Template was genomic DNA; TCR beta CDR3 amplified in two multiplex PCR rounds. First-round PCR, the initial amplification, used primers specific to each TRBV and TRBJ gene. TCRdb reprocessed the multiplex PCR reads with MiXCR, giving one entry per CDR3 protein. Among roughly 26,000 distinct CDR3 sequences listed, around 30% were seen once.

Specimen: PBMCs, collected before or after stereotactic body radiation therapy (not recorded which). J is TRBJ2-7 and V is TRBV6-1; the D call may be TRBD1 or TRBD2 (5 bases each). The receptor comes from a donor aged 50 or older with non-small cell lung cancer. The CDR3 bases are TGTGCCAGCACCGGGACGTTCACCGAGCAGTACTTC. Its translation: CASTGTFTEQYF.